Sequencing of this T cell receptor beta chain was carried out in a study of T cell repertoires in cytomegalovirus infection. Germline-derived CDR1 and CDR2 are WNHNN and SYGVQD (reference sequence). Germline trimming cut 3 bases from V and 5 bases from J; bases unmatched to any gene: 10. The CDR3 has 16 amino acids. TCRdb itself ran the reads through MiXCR, one entry per CDR3 protein. The table has around 210,000 distinct CDR3 sequences, around 6.2% seen once. The study's findings and limits: CMV-specific HLA-C-restricted TCR beta clonotypes dominated the ex vivo response.

This clonotype was counted many times. Its specificity is not known. The V call is TRBV10-1, the J call TRBJ2-1; 7 bases are a match to TRBD1. Specimen: PBMCs. The receptor was derived from a human donor in good health (CMV status not recorded). Some clones in this sample may be carry-over from other donors' samples. The CDR3 DNA sequence: TGCGCCAGCAGTGACCCCGGGACAGAGAAGAACAATGAGCAGTTCTTC. Its protein product is CASSDPGTEKNNEQFF.